This record looks at one TCR beta chain sequence and its context. Naive CD8 cells were CD45RO-negative, positively selected for CCR7, excluding terminally differentiated effector memory CD45RA+ cells. Per germline, CDR1 MNHEY and CDR2 SMNVEV (reference sequence). The CDR3 has 14 amino acids. V lost 3 bases to trimming and J lost 4 bases, with 13 bases between them. The data belong to a study of shared clonotypes between healthy human individuals. Only in-frame clones appear in the TCRdb table, and some are missing; sequencing was by immunoSEQ multiplex PCR. The repertoire includes about 750,000 clones, 80% to 95% of them detected once, and about 24% sits in the top ten.

The sequence was collected from a man under 40 in good health. Sequenced: naive CD8+ T cells sorted from blood. V gene TRBV27 combines with J gene TRBJ2-7; maybe TRBD1 (5 bases). The CDR3 DNA reads TGTGCCAGCAGTTTTAGGGGATCTGGGTACGAGCAGTACTTC. It translates to CASSFRGSGYEQYF.